The subject of this entry is one TCR beta chain. The sample belongs to a study of T cell changes during pregnancy in multiple sclerosis. Here immunoSEQ multiplex PCR was the method, and the copy in TCRdb shows in-frame clones only, minus some. Here the sample spans 70,000 to 95,000 clones, about 92% being singletons. CDR3 length equals 14 residues. V was trimmed by 2 bases and J by 4 bases, leaving 6 bases between them. In germline, CDR1 is SEHNR, CDR2 FQNEAQ (reference sequence). The gene calls are TRBV7-9 and TRBJ1-6; no reliable D call. The input for sequencing was peripheral blood, taken in the second trimester of pregnancy. This TCR was recovered from a female donor with multiple sclerosis, enrolled in a pregnancy study. Written as DNA, the CDR3 is TGTGCCAGCAGCTTAATAGATTATAATTCACCCCTCCACTTT. Its translation: CASSLIDYNSPLHF.